The 20 T cell receptor beta chains given below trace back to one sample, sequenced in a study of blood T cell repertoires in COVID-19. Sequencing used immunoSEQ multiplex PCR; TCRdb keeps in-frame clones, though not all of them. This sample has about 350,000 clones, with 86% found just once. Sequenced: peripheral blood. Receptor source: a woman in her fifties or sixties with COVID-19, enrolled during active disease.

This clone was seen just once. V and J are TRBV5-4 and TRBJ1-1; D remains ambiguous. The CDR3 totals 17 residues. The germline CDR1 and CDR2 sequences are SGHNT and YYREEE (reference sequence). V was clipped by 4 bases and J by 7 bases, with 26 bases between them. CDR3: CASSQTLSGSPWSEAFF. The CDR3 nucleotides are TGTGCCAGCAGCCAGACGCTTTCTGGATCCCCTTGGAGTGAAGCTTTCTTT.

V usage is TRBV27 and J usage is TRBJ2-7, with 11 bases lining up with TRBD2. This CDR3 has 15 residues. The ends lost 3 bases at V and 4 bases at J; junction bases unmatched: 5. Germline V gives CDR1 MNHEY, CDR2 SMNVEV (reference sequence). CDR3 residues: CASSFRLAGPYEQYF. The CDR3 region has the DNA TGTGCCAGCAGTTTTAGACTAGCGGGACCATACGAGCAGTACTTC.

The chain is built from TRBV5-5 and TRBJ2-5; 8 bases line up with TRBD1. V was pared by 2 bases and J by 5 bases, with 2 bases of the junction left unmatched. The CDR3 length is 13 residues. Germline V gene sequence: CDR1 SGHKS, CDR2 YYEKEE (reference sequence). The CDR3 DNA reads as TGTGCCAGCAGCTTCGGACAGGGTGAGACCCAGTACTTC. This translates into CASSFGQGETQYF.

V usage is TRBV4-2 and J usage is TRBJ2-5, with TRBD1 identical over 8 bases. V lost 2 bases to trimming and J lost 5 bases; unmatched junction nucleotides: 10. Looked up from germline, CDR1 is LGHNA and CDR2 is YNFKEQ. This CDR3 spans 16 amino acids. The CDR3 nucleotides read TGTGCCAGCAGCCAACCCCCCGGACAGGGTTCGGAGACCCAGTACTTC. It translates to CASSQPPGQGSETQYF.

Of note for this clone: Within the sample, other DNA sequences also encode this same CDR3. The V gene is TRBV7-2, the J gene TRBJ2-7, with 9 nucleotides matching TRBD2. CDR1 SGHTA and CDR2 FQGNSA come from the germline V gene. V shed 1 base, J shed 4 bases, and the junction held 5 bases outside the gene matches. The CDR3 covers 15 residues. The CDR3 reads CASSLVAGGLYEQYF. CDR3 sequence (DNA): TGTGCCAGCAGCTTAGTGGCGGGGGGGCTGTACGAGCAGTACTTC.

Only a few counts were recorded for this clone. The rearrangement uses TRBV4-1 and TRBJ2-5, with 15 bases fitting TRBD2. The CDR3 is 19 residues long. Germline CDR1 reads MGHRA; CDR2 reads YSYEKL. Trimming took 1 base from V and 2 from J; bases not matched to a gene: 8. CDR3 protein: CASSQGRTSGGAPQETQYF. The CDR3 nucleotides are TGCGCCAGCAGCCAAGGGCGGACTAGCGGGGGGGCGCCACAAGAGACCCAGTACTTC.

V gene TRBV7-5 combines with J gene TRBJ1-3. TRBV7-5 constitutes a pseudogene. The CDR3 loop spans 16 amino acids. The CDR3 region is CVRSFATTFPGNTIYF. The DNA of the CDR3 is TGTGTCAGAAGCTTTGCAACGACTTTTCCGGGAAACACCATATATTTT.

This clone was counted a single time. This chain uses TRBV28 with TRBJ2-7; D is perhaps TRBD1 (6 bases). Trimming shortened V by 2 bases and J by 5 bases, and 16 bases separated the two germline ends. This CDR3 has 15 residues. Germline V gene data show CDR1 as MDHEN and CDR2 as SYDVKM. CDR3 sequence (DNA): TGTGCCAGCAGTTTACCCTACAGGGTTCGGAACGAGCAGTACTTC. Translating it yields CASSLPYRVRNEQYF. Using reference TRBV28 and TRBJ2-7 for the parts outside the CDR3, the full variable domain is DVKVTQSSRYLVKRTGEKVFLECVQDMDHENMFWYRQDPGLGLRLIYFSYDVKMKEKGDIPEGYSVSREKKERFSLILESASTNQTSMYLCASSLPYRVRNEQYFGPGTRLTVT.

The chain links TRBV9 to TRBJ2-1, with D perhaps TRBD2 (6 bases). Trimming shortened V by 3 bases and J by 8 bases, and 24 bases separated the two germline ends. Germline CDR1 reads SGDLS; CDR2 reads YYNGEE. The CDR3 length is 17 residues. The CDR3 is CASSEKSGQGGVYEQFF. The CDR3 coding sequence is TGTGCCAGCAGCGAGAAATCAGGGCAGGGAGGTGTGTATGAGCAGTTCTTC.

V is TRBV5-6 and J is TRBJ1-6; TRBD1 aligns across 9 bases. After removal of 4 bases from V and 8 bases from J, the junction contained 4 bases not matched to a gene. The CDR3 has 14 residues. The germline V gene has CDR1 SGHDT and CDR2 YYEEEE. The CDR3 is CASSRDRADSPLHF. The CDR3 coding sequence is TGTGCCAGCAGCCGGGACAGGGCCGATTCACCCCTCCACTTT. Full variable domain (remainder filled in from reference TRBV5-6 and TRBJ1-6): DAGVTQSPTHLIKTRGQQVTLRCSPKSGHDTVSWYQQALGQGPQFIFQYYEEEERQRGNFPDRFSGHQFPNYSSELNVNALLLGDSALYLCASSRDRADSPLHFGNGTRLTVT.

This clone appeared once. V is TRBV3-1 (or the pseudogene TRBV3-2) and J is TRBJ2-7; no clear D gene. Per the germline V gene, CDR1 is LGHDT and CDR2 is YNNKEL (reference sequence). Trimming removed 0 bases at V and 1 base at J, with 13 bases between. The CDR3 has 16 amino acids. The chain's CDR3 is CASSQDWRSVSYEQYF. The CDR3 nucleotides read TGTGCCAGCAGCCAAGATTGGCGGTCAGTTTCCTACGAGCAGTACTTC.

The V call is TRBV11-2, the J call TRBJ2-3; no firm D call. The V gene's germline CDR1 is SGHAT and CDR2 FQNNGV. The CDR3 sequence is 11 residues long. Trimming took 5 bases from V and 6 from J, leaving 6 bases between them. The CDR3 loop is CASSPQDTQYF. For the CDR3, the DNA is TGTGCCAGCAGCCCCCAGGATACGCAGTATTTT.

This chain connects TRBV7-9 to TRBJ2-1, with 8 bases identical to TRBD2. CDR3 length: 13 residues. Germline lookup yields CDR1 SEHNR and CDR2 FQNEAQ (reference sequence). Trimming at V came to 6 bases and at J to 8 bases, leaving 6 bases not matched to a gene. This CDR3 is CASRTPGGDEQFF. The CDR3 nucleotides are TGTGCCAGCAGAACTCCCGGGGGGGATGAGCAGTTCTTC.

V is TRBV11-1 and J is TRBJ2-4, with D unresolved. Germline CDR1 is SGHAT and CDR2 is FQDESV (reference sequence). V was clipped by 4 bases and J by 0 bases, with 7 bases between them. The CDR3 loop spans 14 amino acids. The CDR3 nucleotides read TGTGCCAGCAGCTCATTTCCAGCCAAAAACATTCAGTACTTC. This encodes CASSSFPAKNIQYF.

The J gene is TRBJ2-7, the V gene TRBV7-2; TRBD2 matches at 9 bases. V gave up 1 base and J gave up 4 bases; unmatched junction bases: 5. Germline-derived CDR1 and CDR2 are SGHTA and FQGNSA. This CDR3 is 15 amino acids long. This CDR3 is CASSLEGGGAYEQYF. CDR3 in DNA: TGTGCCAGCAGCTTAGAAGGCGGGGGGGCTTACGAGCAGTACTTC.

This clone occurred once. The chain is built from TRBV9 and TRBJ2-7; a possible D gene is TRBD1 (6 bases). CDR3 length: 15 amino acids. From germline, CDR1 is SGDLS and CDR2 YYNGEE. V was shortened by 0 bases and J by 0 bases, with 10 bases between the two germline ends. CDR3 sequence reads: CASSVGQGYSYEQYF. DNA for the CDR3: TGTGCCAGCAGCGTAGGGCAGGGGTACTCCTACGAGCAGTACTTC.

This rearrangement joins TRBV27 to TRBJ1-2, with TRBD1 identical over 8 bases. CDR1 MNHEY and CDR2 SMNVEV come from the germline V gene (reference sequence). With 11 bases clipped from V and 0 bases from J, the junction kept 5 bases outside the gene matches. The CDR3 runs 13 residues. The CDR3 DNA reads as TGTGCCGTGAGGGACAGGACTAACTATGGCTACACCTTC. This encodes CAVRDRTNYGYTF.

Here the CDR3 reads CASSTREGDGYTF. For the CDR3, the DNA is TGTGCCAGCTCAACCAGGGAAGGGGATGGCTACACCTTC. The chain links TRBV18 to TRBJ1-2; possibly TRBD1 for D (5 bases). This CDR3 has 13 amino acids. Germline CDR1 is KGHSH and CDR2 is LQKENI. The V end was cut by 5 bases, the J end by 6 bases, with 13 bases between.

CDR3 in amino acids: CASSSRDRNKGYTF. The CDR3 DNA follows: TGTGCCAGCAGCTCCCGGGACAGAAATAAGGGCTACACCTTC. V and J are TRBV5-8 and TRBJ1-2, with 7 bases identical to TRBD1. The CDR3 is made up of 14 amino acids. Looked up from germline, CDR1 is SGHTS and CDR2 is YDEGEE. V trimming: 3 bases; J trimming: 8 bases; junction bases outside the gene matches: 10.

J is TRBJ1-3 and V is TRBV27; D remains unclear. V gave up 6 bases and J gave up 1 base, with 10 bases separating them. Germline V gene data show CDR1 as MNHEY and CDR2 as SMNVEV (reference sequence). This CDR3 is 14 amino acids long. Written as DNA, the CDR3 is TGTGCCAGCAGATCGGGAAGTTCTGGAAACACCATATATTTT. Encoded protein: CASRSGSSGNTIYF.